The sample holds a few counts of the clone carrying this TCR beta chain. Antigen specificity is unknown. This sample was included in a study of T cell repertoires in cytomegalovirus infection. Study-wide context: The authors relied on CMV epitopes, both recently identified HLA-C-restricted and well-studied HLA-B-restricted.

Germline CDR1 MNHNY, CDR2 SVGAGI (reference sequence). This CDR3 region has 16 residues. The V gene end was trimmed by 7 bases and the J gene end by 0 bases; junction bases not matched to a gene: 3. MiXCR, applied by TCRdb to the reads, yields one record per CDR3 protein. The table has about 920,000 distinct CDR3 sequences, around 29% seen once. This sequence originates from a human donor in good health (CMV status not recorded). Some clones in this sample may be carry-over from other donors' samples. The chain couples TRBV6-6 to TRBJ2-5, with 15 positions matching TRBD2. The sample here was cultured CD8+ T cells from PBMCs, taken from culture after CMV antigen stimulation. CDR3 protein: CASIGLAGGDQETQYF. CDR3 nucleotides: TGTGCCAGCATTGGACTAGCGGGGGGGGACCAAGAGACCCAGTACTTC.